Shown below are 9 T cell receptor beta chains from a single sample sequenced in a study of blood T cell repertoires in COVID-19. Repertoires were generated with immunoSEQ multiplex PCR, while TCRdb's copy carries only in-frame clones and drops some. The table includes some 45,000 clones, about 80% detected once. Sequencing was performed on peripheral blood. The origin of the receptors is a woman aged 60 to 75 with acute or convalescent COVID-19.

The genes are TRBV7-3 and TRBJ2-7; 8 nucleotides line up with TRBD1. Germline-derived CDR1 and CDR2 are SGHTA and FQGTGA. V was clipped by 5 bases and J by 1 base; unmatched bases: 4. This CDR3 has 14 amino acids. In DNA, the CDR3 is TGTGCCAGCAGCCGGGGGACAGGTTCCTACGAGCAGTACTTC. This codes for CASSRGTGSYEQYF.

The CDR3 DNA follows: TGTGCCAGCAGCCCAGGTGGCGGGGGGCCGGATACGCAGTATTTT. Amino acid sequence: CASSPGGGGPDTQYF. The chain joins TRBV11-1 to TRBJ2-3; 8 positions agree with TRBD2. The germline CDR1 and CDR2 sequences are SGHAT and FQDESV (reference sequence). After removal of 5 bases from V and 6 bases from J, the junction contained 10 bases not matched to a gene. The CDR3 spans 15 residues.

This clone was counted once. This chain uses TRBV6-4 with TRBJ1-2; D uncertain. This CDR3 is 13 amino acids long. CDR1 and CDR2 (germline): MRHNA, SNTAGT. Between the trimmed V and J ends, which lost 5 bases and 4 bases, there was a span of 11 bases. DNA for the CDR3: TGTGCCAGCAGTCCCACGGGGAGCTATGGCTACACCTTC. Its translation is CASSPTGSYGYTF.

The chain recombines TRBV19 with TRBJ1-5; no definite D call. The germline V and J ends were trimmed by 5 bases and 5 bases, with 7 bases remaining between them. CDR1 LNHDA and CDR2 SQIVND come from the germline V gene (reference sequence). The CDR3 has 12 amino acids. CDR3 sequence (DNA): TGTGCCAGTAGTTTTTCGGATCAGCCCCAGCATTTT. Protein product: CASSFSDQPQHF. Full variable domain (remainder filled in from reference TRBV19 and TRBJ1-5): DGGITQSPKYLFRKEGQNVTLSCEQNLNHDAMYWYRQDPGQGLRLIYYSQIVNDFQKGDIAEGYSVSREKKESFPLTVTSAQKNPTAFYLCASSFSDQPQHFGDGTRLSIL.

This chain links TRBV30 with TRBJ2-2; 12 bases are shared with TRBD2. There are 17 residues in the CDR3. Trimming took 4 bases from V and 0 from J; bases not matched to a gene: 6. Germline V gene sequence: CDR1 GTSNPN, CDR2 SVGIG (reference sequence). The CDR3 loop reads CAWNGLAGSSNTGELFF. Here the CDR3 DNA reads TGTGCCTGGAACGGACTAGCGGGGTCGTCGAACACCGGGGAGCTGTTTTTT. Filled out from reference TRBV30 and TRBJ2-2, the complete variable domain reads SQTIHQWPATLVQPVGSPLSLECTVEGTSNPNLYWYRQAAGRGLQLLFYSVGIGQISSEVPQNLSASRPQDRQFILSSKKLLLSDSGFYLCAWNGLAGSSNTGELFFGEGSRLTVL.

This chain connects TRBV5-1 to TRBJ2-7; possibly TRBD2 for D (6 bases). CDR1 and CDR2 from the germline V gene are SGHRS and YFSETQ. The CDR3 is 14 amino acids. The germline V and J ends were trimmed by 2 bases and 2 bases, with 11 bases remaining between them. CDR3 DNA sequence: TGCGCCAGCAGCTTTCTGGGGGGAACCTACGAGCAGTACTTC. It specifies CASSFLGGTYEQYF.

V usage is TRBV6-5 and J usage is TRBJ2-2, with 10 bases lining up with TRBD2. Unmatched junction bases numbered 5, after V lost 4 bases and J lost 3 bases. CDR3 length: 16 amino acids. The germline CDR1 and CDR2 sequences are MNHEY and SVGAGI. For the CDR3, the DNA is TGTGCCAGCAGTTCTGTTCTAGCGGGGGACACCGGGGAGCTGTTTTTT. Translation: CASSSVLAGDTGELFF.

The chain carries TRBV10-2 and TRBJ2-7, with a tentative D call TRBD1 (7 bases). Trimming pared 2 bases from V and 5 bases from J, leaving 16 bases between. Germline V gene sequence: CDR1 WSHSY, CDR2 SAAADI. The CDR3 contains 15 residues. The CDR3 bases are TGCGCCAGCAGTGAGCTCAGGGGGGTCGTCCACGAGCAGTACTTC. It codes for CASSELRGVVHEQYF.

V gene TRBV6-1 combines with J gene TRBJ1-2, with D tentatively TRBD1 (5 bases). Germline V lookup: CDR1 MNHNS, CDR2 SASEGT. Trimming removed 3 bases at V and 12 bases at J, with 23 bases between. The CDR3 runs 15 residues. The CDR3 DNA reads as TGTGCCAGCAGTGATGGGTCGGACATTCTAAAACGGGACACCTTC. Protein product: CASSDGSDILKRDTF.